This T cell receptor beta chain was sequenced for a study of blood T cell repertoires in COVID-19. Study-wide context: Researchers got acute and convalescent COVID-19 samples from the United States, Italy and Spain. The analysed material was cDNA or gDNA that came from T cells, B-cell-depleted T cells, or PBMCs.

Authors' analysis steps: It was from reference gene primer amplification that nucleated cell counts were estimated. Profiling relied on immunoSEQ multiplex PCR, and the TCRdb table lists in-frame clones only, not all of them. The V and J calls and clone size were taken over from that table, and D and trimming were inferred from the DNA. The sample yields about 120,000 clones, roughly 88% seen once. V was clipped by 3 bases and J by 6 bases, with 12 bases between them. The CDR3 loop spans 13 amino acids. Looked up from germline, CDR1 is LNHDA and CDR2 is SQIVND (reference sequence). The sequenced material came from peripheral blood. The chain couples TRBV19 to TRBJ2-7; the D gene is possibly TRBD2 (5 bases). This TCR was sampled from a man in his forties or fifties with acute or convalescent COVID-19. The DNA of the CDR3 is TGTGCCAGTAGTATGACGGGGTTGGGCGAGCAGTACTTC. This encodes CASSMTGLGEQYF.